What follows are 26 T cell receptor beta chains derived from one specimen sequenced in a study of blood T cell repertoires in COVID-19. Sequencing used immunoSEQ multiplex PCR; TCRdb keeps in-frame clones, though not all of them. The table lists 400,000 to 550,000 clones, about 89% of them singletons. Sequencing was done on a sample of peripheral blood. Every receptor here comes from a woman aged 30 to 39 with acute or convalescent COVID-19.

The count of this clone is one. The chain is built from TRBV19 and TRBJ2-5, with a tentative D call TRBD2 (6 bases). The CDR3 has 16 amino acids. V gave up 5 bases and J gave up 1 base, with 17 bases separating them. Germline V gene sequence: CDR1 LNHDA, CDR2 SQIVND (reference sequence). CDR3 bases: TGTGCCAGTAGTCAGGTCACTCGGCGGGGCCAAGAGACCCAGTACTTC. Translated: CASSQVTRRGQETQYF.

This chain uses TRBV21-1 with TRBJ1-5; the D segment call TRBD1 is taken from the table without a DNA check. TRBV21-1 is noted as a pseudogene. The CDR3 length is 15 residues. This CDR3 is CAIKISWDIGQPQHF. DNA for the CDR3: TGTGCCATCAAAATTAGTTGGGACATCGGGCAGCCCCAGCATTTT.

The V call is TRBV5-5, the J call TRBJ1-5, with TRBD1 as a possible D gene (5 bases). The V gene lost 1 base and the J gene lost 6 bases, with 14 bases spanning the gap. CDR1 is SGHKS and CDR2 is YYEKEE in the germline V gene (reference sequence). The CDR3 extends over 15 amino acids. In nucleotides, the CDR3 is TGTGCCAGCAGCTTGTTAGGGGTAGCGGGTCAGCCCCAGCATTTT. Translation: CASSLLGVAGQPQHF.

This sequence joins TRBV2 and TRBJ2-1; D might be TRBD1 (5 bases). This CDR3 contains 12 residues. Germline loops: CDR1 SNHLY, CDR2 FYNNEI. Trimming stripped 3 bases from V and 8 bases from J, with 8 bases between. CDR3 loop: CASSDLGDEQFF. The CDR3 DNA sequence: TGTGCCAGCAGTGACTTAGGGGATGAGCAGTTCTTC.

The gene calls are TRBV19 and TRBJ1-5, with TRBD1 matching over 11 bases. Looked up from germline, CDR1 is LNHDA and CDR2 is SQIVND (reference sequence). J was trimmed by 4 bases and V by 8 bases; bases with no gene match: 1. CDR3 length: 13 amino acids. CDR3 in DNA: TGTGCCAGTGGGGACAGGGGGAATCAGCCCCAGCATTTT. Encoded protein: CASGDRGNQPQHF.

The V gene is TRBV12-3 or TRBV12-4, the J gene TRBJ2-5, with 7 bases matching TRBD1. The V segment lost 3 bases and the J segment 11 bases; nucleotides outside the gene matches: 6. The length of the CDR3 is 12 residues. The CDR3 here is CASSFDRVDQYF. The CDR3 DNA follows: TGTGCCAGCAGTTTCGACAGGGTTGATCAGTACTTC.

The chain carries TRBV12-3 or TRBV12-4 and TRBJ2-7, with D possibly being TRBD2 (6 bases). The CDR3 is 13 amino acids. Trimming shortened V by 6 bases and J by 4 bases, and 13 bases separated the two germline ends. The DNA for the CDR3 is TGTGCCAGCAGGCCCGCGGGGCGGTACGAGCAGTACTTC. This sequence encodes CASRPAGRYEQYF.

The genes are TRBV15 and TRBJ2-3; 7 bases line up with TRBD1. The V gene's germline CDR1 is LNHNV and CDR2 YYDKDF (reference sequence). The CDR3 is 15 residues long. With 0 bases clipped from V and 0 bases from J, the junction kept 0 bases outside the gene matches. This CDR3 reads CATSRETGSTDTQYF. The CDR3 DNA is TGTGCCACCAGCAGAGAGACAGGGAGCACAGATACGCAGTATTTT.

The CDR3 DNA reads TGCGCCAGCAGTCAATCTGGGGTGGGAGAACTTGGGGAGCAGTACTTC. Protein sequence: CASSQSGVGELGEQYF. V is TRBV23-1 and J is TRBJ2-7; D is perhaps TRBD2 (5 bases). TRBV23-1 is an ORF; its function is uncertain. The V and J ends lost 0 bases and 7 bases respectively, with 19 bases between them. This CDR3 contains 16 residues.

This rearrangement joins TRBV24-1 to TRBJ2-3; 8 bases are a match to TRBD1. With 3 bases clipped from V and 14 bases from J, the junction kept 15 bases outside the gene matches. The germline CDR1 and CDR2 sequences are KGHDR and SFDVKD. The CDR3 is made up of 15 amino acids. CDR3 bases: TGTGCCACCAGTGATCCAGGACAGGGACGTCAGTACACGTATTTT. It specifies CATSDPGQGRQYTYF.

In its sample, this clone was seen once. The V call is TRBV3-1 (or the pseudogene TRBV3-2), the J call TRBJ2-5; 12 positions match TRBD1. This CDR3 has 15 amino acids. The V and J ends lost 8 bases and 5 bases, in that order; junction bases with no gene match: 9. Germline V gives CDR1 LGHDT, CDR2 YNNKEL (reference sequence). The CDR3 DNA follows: TGTGCCAGCTCGGGACAGGGGGCTGGCGGGGAGACCCAGTACTTC. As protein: CASSGQGAGGETQYF.

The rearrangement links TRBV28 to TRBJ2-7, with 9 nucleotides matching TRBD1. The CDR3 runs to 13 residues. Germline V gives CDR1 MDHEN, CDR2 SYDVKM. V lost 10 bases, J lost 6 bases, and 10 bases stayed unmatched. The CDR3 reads CAIAGTGKSEQYF. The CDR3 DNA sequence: TGTGCCATCGCCGGGACAGGGAAGTCCGAGCAGTACTTC.

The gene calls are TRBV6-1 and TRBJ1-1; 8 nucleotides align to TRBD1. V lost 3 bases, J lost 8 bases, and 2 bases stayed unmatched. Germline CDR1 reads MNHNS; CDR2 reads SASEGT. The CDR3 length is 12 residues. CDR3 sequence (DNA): TGTGCCAGCAGTGATCAGGGGGCGGAAGCTTTCTTT. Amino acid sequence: CASSDQGAEAFF.

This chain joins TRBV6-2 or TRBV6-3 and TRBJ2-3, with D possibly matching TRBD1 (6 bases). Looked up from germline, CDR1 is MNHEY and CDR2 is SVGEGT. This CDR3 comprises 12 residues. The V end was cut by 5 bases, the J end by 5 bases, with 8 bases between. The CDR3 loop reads CASSPGVDTQYF. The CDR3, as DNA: TGTGCCAGCAGTCCAGGGGTAGATACGCAGTATTTT.

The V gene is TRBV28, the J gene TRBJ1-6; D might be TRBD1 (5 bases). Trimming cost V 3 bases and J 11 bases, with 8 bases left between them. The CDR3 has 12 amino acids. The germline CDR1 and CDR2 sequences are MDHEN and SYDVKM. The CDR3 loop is CASSLETAPLHF. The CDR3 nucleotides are TGTGCCAGCAGTTTGGAGACAGCACCCCTCCACTTT.

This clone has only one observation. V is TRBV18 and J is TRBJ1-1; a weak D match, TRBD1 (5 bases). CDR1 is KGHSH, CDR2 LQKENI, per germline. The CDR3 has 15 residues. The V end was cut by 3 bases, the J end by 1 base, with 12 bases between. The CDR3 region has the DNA TGTGCCAGCTCACCCCTCAGGGCGGAGAACACTGAAGCTTTCTTT. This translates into CASSPLRAENTEAFF.

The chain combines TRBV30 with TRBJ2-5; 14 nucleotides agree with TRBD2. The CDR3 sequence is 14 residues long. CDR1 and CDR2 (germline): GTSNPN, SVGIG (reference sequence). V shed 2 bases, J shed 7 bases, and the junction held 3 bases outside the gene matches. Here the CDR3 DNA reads TGTGCCTGGAGTTGGGGGACTAGCGGGGGGACCCAGTACTTC. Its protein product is CAWSWGTSGGTQYF.

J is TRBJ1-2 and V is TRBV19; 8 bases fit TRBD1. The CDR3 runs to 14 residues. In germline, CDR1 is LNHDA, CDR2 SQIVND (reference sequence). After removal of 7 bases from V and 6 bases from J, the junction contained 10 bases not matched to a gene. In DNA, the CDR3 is TGTGCCAGTACAGTTTCCGGGACAGGTAATGGCTACACCTTC. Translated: CASTVSGTGNGYTF.

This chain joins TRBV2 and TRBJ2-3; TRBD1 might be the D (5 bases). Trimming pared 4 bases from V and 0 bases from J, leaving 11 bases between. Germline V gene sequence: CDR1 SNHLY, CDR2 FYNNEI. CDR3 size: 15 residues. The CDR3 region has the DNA TGTGCCAGCAGTGTTGAGAGACAGAGCACAGATACGCAGTATTTT. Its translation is CASSVERQSTDTQYF.

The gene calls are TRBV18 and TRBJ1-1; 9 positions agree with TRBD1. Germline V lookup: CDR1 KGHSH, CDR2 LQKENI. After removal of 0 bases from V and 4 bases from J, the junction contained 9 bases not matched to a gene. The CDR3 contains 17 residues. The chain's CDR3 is CASSPPGQGAVTTEAFF. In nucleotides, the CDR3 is TGTGCCAGCTCACCACCGGGACAGGGAGCCGTTACCACTGAAGCTTTCTTT.

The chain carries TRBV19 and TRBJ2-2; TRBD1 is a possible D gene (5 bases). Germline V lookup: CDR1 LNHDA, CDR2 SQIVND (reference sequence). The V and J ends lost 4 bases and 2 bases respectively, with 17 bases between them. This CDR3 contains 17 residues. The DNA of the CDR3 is TGTGCCAGTAGTAGCAGGGCTACCCTACTTAACACCGGGGAGCTGTTTTTT. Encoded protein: CASSSRATLLNTGELFF. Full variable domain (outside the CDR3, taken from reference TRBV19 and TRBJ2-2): DGGITQSPKYLFRKEGQNVTLSCEQNLNHDAMYWYRQDPGQGLRLIYYSQIVNDFQKGDIAEGYSVSREKKESFPLTVTSAQKNPTAFYLCASSSRATLLNTGELFFGEGSRLTVL.

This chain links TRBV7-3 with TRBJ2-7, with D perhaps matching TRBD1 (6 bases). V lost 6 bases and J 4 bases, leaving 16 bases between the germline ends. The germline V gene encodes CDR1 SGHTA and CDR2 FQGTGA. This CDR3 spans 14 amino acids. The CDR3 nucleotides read TGTGCCAGCAGTAAACAGGGCGACTTTTACGAGCAGTACTTC. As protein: CASSKQGDFYEQYF.

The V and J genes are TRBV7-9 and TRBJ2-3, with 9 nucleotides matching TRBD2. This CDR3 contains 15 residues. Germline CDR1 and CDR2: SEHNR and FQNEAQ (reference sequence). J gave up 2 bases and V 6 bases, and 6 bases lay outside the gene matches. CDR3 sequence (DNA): TGTGCCAGCAGTTTTGAGCGGGGGGCCACAGATACGCAGTATTTT. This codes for CASSFERGATDTQYF.

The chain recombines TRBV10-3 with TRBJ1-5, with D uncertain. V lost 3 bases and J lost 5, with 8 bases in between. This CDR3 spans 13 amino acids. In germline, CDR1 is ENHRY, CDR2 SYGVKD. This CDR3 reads CAISERLDQPQHF. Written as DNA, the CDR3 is TGTGCCATCAGTGAACGTTTAGATCAGCCCCAGCATTTT.

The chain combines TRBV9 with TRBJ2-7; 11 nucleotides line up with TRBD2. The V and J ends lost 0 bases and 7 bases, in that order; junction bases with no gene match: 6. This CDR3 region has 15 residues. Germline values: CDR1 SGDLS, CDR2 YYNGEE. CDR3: CASSVAASGGTEQYF. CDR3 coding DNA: TGTGCCAGCAGCGTAGCGGCTAGCGGGGGGACTGAGCAGTACTTC. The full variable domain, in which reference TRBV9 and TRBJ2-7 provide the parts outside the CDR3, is DSGVTQTPKHLITATGQRVTLRCSPRSGDLSVYWYQQSLDQGLQFLIQYYNGEERAKGNILERFSAQQFPDLHSELNLSSLELGDSALYFCASSVAASGGTEQYFGPGTRLTVT.

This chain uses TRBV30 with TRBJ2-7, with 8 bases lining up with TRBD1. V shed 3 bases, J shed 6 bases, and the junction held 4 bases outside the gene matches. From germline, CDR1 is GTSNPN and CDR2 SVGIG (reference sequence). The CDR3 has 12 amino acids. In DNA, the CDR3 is TGTGCCTGGAGGGGACAGGTGGGCGAGCAGTACTTC. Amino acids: CAWRGQVGEQYF.